The T cell receptor beta chain described here comes from a study of radiotherapy plus CTLA-4 blockade in lung cancer. Study-wide context: Disease control was achieved by 31% of patients, and objective responses by 18%. The study, taken as a whole, reports: Researchers report tumor-derived TCR clones expanding in blood after radiotherapy plus ipilimumab. Early blood T cell clone dynamics, with interferon-beta, were reported to best predict response.

As concerns this clone: Its antigen remains unidentified.

The germline V and J ends were trimmed by 8 bases and 3 bases, with 16 bases remaining between them. The CDR3 runs 14 residues. Germline values: CDR1 SGHTA, CDR2 FQGNSA. Patients in the study, people with chemo-refractory metastatic non-small-cell lung cancer, received focal radiation plus ipilimumab CTLA-4 blockade. Assay used: immunoSEQ multiplex PCR; TCRdb lists only in-frame clones, some missing. The profile covers about 53,000 clones, with roughly 84% appearing a single time and around 30% taken by the ten largest. The V gene is TRBV7-2, the J gene TRBJ1-2; possible D gene TRBD1, 5 bases. The material sequenced was peripheral blood, taken from a patient treated with radiotherapy plus ipilimumab. The source is a human donor with non-small cell lung cancer whose response to radiotherapy plus ipilimumab could not be evaluated. CDR3 residues: CASDLQRGYYGYTF. CDR3 nucleotides: TGTGCCAGCGACCTCCAGCGGGGCTACTATGGCTACACCTTC.